This T cell receptor (beta chain) was documented in a study of vaccination effects on CD4 cells after COVID-19. Study-wide context: Either the BNT162b2 or mRNA-1273 vaccine was given to participants in two doses.

Findings and caveats of the study: After vaccination, at late timepoints, clones induced by infection and by vaccine contracted markedly.

Trimming took 5 bases from V and 2 from J, leaving 10 bases between them. The CDR3 loop spans 13 amino acids. Germline CDR1 reads SNHLY; CDR2 reads FYNNEI. Using immunoSEQ multiplex PCR, the repertoire was profiled, and TCRdb retains in-frame clones only, with some absent. Among about 22,000 clones listed, about 73% were seen once. Details on this clone: Its antigen is undetermined.

Expansion with viral peptide pools was applied to antigen-specific CD4+ T cells by the ViraFEST assay prior to sequencing. When about ten days of culture had elapsed, CD4+ T cells were isolated. Vaccinated participants had no history of SARS-CoV-2 infection and tested negative for nucleocapsid antibodies. Each culture well received under 2.5 million PBMC. These cells were then cultured in IMDM with about 10 IU/ml IL-2 and around 9.6 ug/ml peptides. V and J are TRBV2 and TRBJ2-7; D is uncertain. The receptor was isolated from a human donor who received a COVID-19 vaccine. The material sequenced was CD4+ T cells from PBMCs cultured with HCoV-229E spike peptides, taken before COVID-19 vaccination. The CDR3 DNA is TGTGCCAGCAGTCCTTTTACACCCTACGAGCAGTACTTC. It is translated as CASSPFTPYEQYF.